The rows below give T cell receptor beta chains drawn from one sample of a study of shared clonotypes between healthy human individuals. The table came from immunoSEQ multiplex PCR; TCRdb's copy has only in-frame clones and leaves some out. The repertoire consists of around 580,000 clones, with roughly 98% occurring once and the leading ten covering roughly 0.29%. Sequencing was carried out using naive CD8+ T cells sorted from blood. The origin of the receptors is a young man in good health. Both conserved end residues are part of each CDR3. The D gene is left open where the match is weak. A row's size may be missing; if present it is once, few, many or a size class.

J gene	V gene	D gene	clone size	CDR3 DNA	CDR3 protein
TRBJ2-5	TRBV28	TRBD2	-	TGTGCCAGCAGTTTAGGTCTAGCGGGAGGGGGTAGCATTGAGACCCAGTACTTC	CASSLGLAGGGSIETQYF
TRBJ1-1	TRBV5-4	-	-	TGTGCCAGCAGCTTGGGGGGGGCCACTGAAGCTTTCTTT	CASSLGGATEAFF
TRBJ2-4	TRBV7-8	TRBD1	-	TGTGCCAGCAGCTTCCACCGGGACAGGGTAGCCAAAAACATTCAGTACTTC	CASSFHRDRVAKNIQYF
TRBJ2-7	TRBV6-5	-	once	TGTGCCAGCAGCCTACGGTCGGGAGATCCCGAGCAGTACTTC	CASSLRSGDPEQYF
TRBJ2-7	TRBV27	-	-	TGTGCCAGCAGGCCGGGACCCCCTCGGAACGAGCAGTACTTC	CASRPGPPRNEQYF
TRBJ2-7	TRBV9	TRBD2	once	TGTGCCAGCAGCCCAAGAAAGACTAGCGGGAGTACCTACGAGCAGTACTTC	CASSPRKTSGSTYEQYF
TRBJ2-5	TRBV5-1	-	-	TGCGCCAGCAGCTTGGGGACAGGAGGGCCAGAGACCCAGTACTTC	CASSLGTGGPETQYF
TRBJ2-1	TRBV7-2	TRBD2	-	TGTGCCAGCAGCTTGTCCGGGAGGGCCTACAATGAGCAGTTCTTC	CASSLSGRAYNEQFF
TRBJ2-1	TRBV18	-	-	TGTGCCAGCTCACCGGACCAGGGCAATCGGGGGGCGAATGAGCAGTTCTTC	CASSPDQGNRGANEQFF
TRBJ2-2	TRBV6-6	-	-	TGTGCCAGCAGACCCCCGGGGGCGGGGGACACCGGGGAGCTGTTTTTT	CASRPPGAGDTGELFF
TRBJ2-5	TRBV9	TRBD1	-	TGTGCCAGCAGCGGCGGAGGACAGGGTACGGAGACCCAGTACTTC	CASSGGGQGTETQYF
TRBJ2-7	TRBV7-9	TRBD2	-	TGTGCCAGCAGCGGGACAGTCGGGACTAGCGGGGGCTACGAGCAGTACTTC	CASSGTVGTSGGYEQYF
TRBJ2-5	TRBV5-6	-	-	TGTGCCAGCAGCTTACTCCGAAACCAAGAGACCCAGTACTTC	CASSLLRNQETQYF
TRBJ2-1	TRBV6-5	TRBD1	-	TGTGCCAGCGGGACAGAGGGGTTTTCCTACAATGAGCAGTTCTTC	CASGTEGFSYNEQFF
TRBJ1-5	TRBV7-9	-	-	TGTGCCAGCAGCCGGGGGAGGGAGGGCAATCAGCCCCAGCATTTT	CASSRGREGNQPQHF
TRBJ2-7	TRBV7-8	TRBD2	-	TGTGCCAGCAGCTTAGATCCTAGCGGGCCCGAGCAGTACTTC	CASSLDPSGPEQYF
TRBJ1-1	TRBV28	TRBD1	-	TGTGCCAGCAGATGGACAGGGTTCCCGAAAATGAACACTGAAGCTTTCTTT	CASRWTGFPKMNTEAFF
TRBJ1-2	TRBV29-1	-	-	TGCAGCGTCGTGGAAGACTATGGCTACACCTTC	CSVVEDYGYTF
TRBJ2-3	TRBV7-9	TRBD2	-	TGTGCCAGCAGCTCTCTTATTCTGACTAGCGGGAGATCAGATACGCAGTATTTT	CASSSLILTSGRSDTQYF
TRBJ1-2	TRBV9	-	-	TGTGCCAGCAGATCCGTTAGGGGGGGCTACACCTTC	CASRSVRGGYTF
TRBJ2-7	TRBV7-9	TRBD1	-	TGTGCCAGCAGCTATGGGACAGGGGTTACATACGAGCAGTACTTC	CASSYGTGVTYEQYF
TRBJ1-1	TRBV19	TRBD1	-	TGTGCCAGTAGTGCCGAATACAGGGGGTTGAACACTGAAGCTTTCTTT	CASSAEYRGLNTEAFF
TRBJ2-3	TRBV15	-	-	TGTGCCACCAGCAGAGGTTTCAGGCTCCCAAACACAGATACGCAGTATTTT	CATSRGFRLPNTDTQYF
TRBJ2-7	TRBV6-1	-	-	TGTGCCAGCAGTGAAGAAACGGACACGTTCTACGAGCAGTACTTC	CASSEETDTFYEQYF
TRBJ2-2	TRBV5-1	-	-	TGCGCCAGCAGCTTGACAGGGTTGGACACCGGGGAGCTGTTTTTT	CASSLTGLDTGELFF
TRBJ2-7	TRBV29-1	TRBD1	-	TGCAGCGTTGAGGGGGACAGATCCTACGAGCAGTACTTC	CSVEGDRSYEQYF
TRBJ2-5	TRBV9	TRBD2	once	TGTGCCAGCAGCGGTGGCGGGGGGAGTGGGGAGACCCAGTACTTC	CASSGGGGSGETQYF
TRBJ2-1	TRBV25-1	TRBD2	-	TGTGCCAGCAGTGAATTCATTAGCGGGAGTGGGGATGAGCAGTTCTTC	CASSEFISGSGDEQFF
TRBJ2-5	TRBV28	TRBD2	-	TGTGCCAGCAGTCGCTCGTGGACTAGCGTACAAGAGACCCAGTACTTC	CASSRSWTSVQETQYF
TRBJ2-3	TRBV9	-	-	TGTGCCAGCAGCGTAGACAAATTTGCGGGGACAGATACGCAGTATTTT	CASSVDKFAGTDTQYF
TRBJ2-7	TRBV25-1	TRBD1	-	TGTGCCAGCAGTGCCCAGACAGGGACCTACGAGCAGTACTTC	CASSAQTGTYEQYF
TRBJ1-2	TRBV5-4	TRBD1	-	TGTGCCAGCACCGATCTCCCCGGACAGGTCGATGATGGCTACACCTTC	CASTDLPGQVDDGYTF